This paragraph reports one T cell receptor beta chain. These data belong to a study of T cell changes during pregnancy in multiple sclerosis. V shed 4 bases, J shed 3 bases, and the junction held 13 bases outside the gene matches. There are 18 residues in the CDR3. Germline V CDR1 and CDR2: LGHNA, YSLEER. Measured with immunoSEQ multiplex PCR; TCRdb has only the in-frame clones, and not every one. The data contain 45,000 or so clones, 80% to 90% of them singletons. This chain uses TRBV4-3 with TRBJ2-1; 9 bases align to TRBD1. This receptor was obtained from a female donor with multiple sclerosis, enrolled in a pregnancy study. This sample comprised peripheral blood, obtained in the first trimester of pregnancy. The CDR3 loop is CASSPNAPRDRVYNEQFF. The CDR3 DNA follows: TGCGCCAGCAGCCCGAACGCACCCCGGGACAGGGTCTACAATGAGCAGTTCTTC.